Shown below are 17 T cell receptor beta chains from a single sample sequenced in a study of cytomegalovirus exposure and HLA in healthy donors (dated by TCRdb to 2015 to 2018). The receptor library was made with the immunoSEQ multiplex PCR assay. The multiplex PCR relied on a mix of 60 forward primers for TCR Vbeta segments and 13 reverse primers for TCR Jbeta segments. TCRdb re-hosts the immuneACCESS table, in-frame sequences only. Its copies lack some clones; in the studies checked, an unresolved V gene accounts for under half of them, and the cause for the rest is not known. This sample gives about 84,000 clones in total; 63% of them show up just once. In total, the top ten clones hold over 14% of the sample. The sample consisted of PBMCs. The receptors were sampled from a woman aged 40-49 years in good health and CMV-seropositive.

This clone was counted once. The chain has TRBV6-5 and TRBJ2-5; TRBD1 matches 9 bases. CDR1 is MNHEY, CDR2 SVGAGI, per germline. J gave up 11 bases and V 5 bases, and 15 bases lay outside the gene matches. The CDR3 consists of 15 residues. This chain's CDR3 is CASSTYRDREYRQYF. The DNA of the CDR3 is TGTGCCAGCAGTACATATCGGGACAGGGAGTACAGGCAGTACTTC.

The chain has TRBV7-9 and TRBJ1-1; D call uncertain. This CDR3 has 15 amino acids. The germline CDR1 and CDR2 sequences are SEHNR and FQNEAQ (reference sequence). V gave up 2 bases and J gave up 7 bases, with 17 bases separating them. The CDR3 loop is CASSLLGGRTREAFF. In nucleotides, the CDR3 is TGTGCCAGCAGCTTATTAGGTGGGAGGACCCGTGAAGCTTTCTTT.

The CDR3, as DNA: TGTGCCATCAGGCCCAGCGGGAGGACAGATACGCAGTATTTT. It codes for CAIRPSGRTDTQYF. The genes are TRBV10-3 and TRBJ2-3, with 9 bases that match TRBD2. The CDR3 is 14 amino acids. CDR1 and CDR2 (germline): ENHRY, SYGVKD. The V gene end was trimmed by 6 bases and the J gene end by 3 bases; junction bases not matched to a gene: 4.

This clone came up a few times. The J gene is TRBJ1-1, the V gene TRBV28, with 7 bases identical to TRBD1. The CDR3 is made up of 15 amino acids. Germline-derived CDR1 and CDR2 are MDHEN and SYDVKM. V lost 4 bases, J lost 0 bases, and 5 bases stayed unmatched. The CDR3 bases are TGTGCCAGCAGTTCCCAAAGGGGGCTGAACACTGAAGCTTTCTTT. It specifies CASSSQRGLNTEAFF.

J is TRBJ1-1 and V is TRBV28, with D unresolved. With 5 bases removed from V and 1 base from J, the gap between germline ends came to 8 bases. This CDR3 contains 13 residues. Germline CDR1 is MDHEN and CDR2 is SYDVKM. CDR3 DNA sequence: TGTGCCAGCAGTACAAGACAGAACACTGAAGCTTTCTTT. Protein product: CASSTRQNTEAFF.

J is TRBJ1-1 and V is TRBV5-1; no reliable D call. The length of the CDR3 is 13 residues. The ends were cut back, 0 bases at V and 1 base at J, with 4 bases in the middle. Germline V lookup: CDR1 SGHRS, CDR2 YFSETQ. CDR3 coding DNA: TGCGCCAGCAGCTTGGGCGGGAACACTGAAGCTTTCTTT. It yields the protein CASSLGGNTEAFF. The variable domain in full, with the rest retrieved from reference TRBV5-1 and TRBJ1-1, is KAGVTQTPRYLIKTRGQQVTLSCSPISGHRSVSWYQQTPGQGLQFLFEYFSETQRNKGNFPGRFSGRQFSNSRSEMNVSTLELGDSALYLCASSLGGNTEAFFGQGTRLTVV.

In DNA form, the CDR3 reads TGTGCTAGTGGTTTGCTCATTGGACAGAGCTTTAACCCTAACTCTGGAAACACCATATATTTT. Protein: CASGLLIGQSFNPNSGNTIYF. The gene calls are TRBV12-5 and TRBJ1-3, with a weak D call TRBD1 (6 bases). CDR3 length: 21 residues. V lost 2 bases to trimming and J lost 0 bases, with 26 bases between them. The germline gives CDR1 LGHNT, CDR2 FRNRAP.

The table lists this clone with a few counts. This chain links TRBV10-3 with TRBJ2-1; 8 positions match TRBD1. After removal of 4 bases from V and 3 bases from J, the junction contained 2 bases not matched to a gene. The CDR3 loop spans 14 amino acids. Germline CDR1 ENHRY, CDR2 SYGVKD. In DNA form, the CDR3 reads TGTGCCATCAGTGGAGGGACAGGCTACAATGAGCAGTTCTTC. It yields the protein CAISGGTGYNEQFF.

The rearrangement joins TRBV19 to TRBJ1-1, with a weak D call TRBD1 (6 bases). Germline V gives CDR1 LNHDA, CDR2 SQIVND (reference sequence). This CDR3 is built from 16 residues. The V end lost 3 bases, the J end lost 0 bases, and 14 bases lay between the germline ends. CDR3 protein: CASSIPAGQLNTEAFF. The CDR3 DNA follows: TGTGCCAGTAGTATTCCGGCCGGACAGCTGAACACTGAAGCTTTCTTT.

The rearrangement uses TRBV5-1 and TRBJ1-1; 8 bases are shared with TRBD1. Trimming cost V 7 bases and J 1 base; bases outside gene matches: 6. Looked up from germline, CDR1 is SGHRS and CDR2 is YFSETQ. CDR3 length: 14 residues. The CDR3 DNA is TGCGCCAGCTGGATGGGGACAGGGAACACTGAAGCTTTCTTT. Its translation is CASWMGTGNTEAFF.

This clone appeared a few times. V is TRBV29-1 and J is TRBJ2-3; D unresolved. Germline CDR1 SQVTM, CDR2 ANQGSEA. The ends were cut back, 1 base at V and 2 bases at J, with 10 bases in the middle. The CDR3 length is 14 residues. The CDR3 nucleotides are TGCAGCGTTGAAGGCGCGGAACACACAGATACGCAGTATTTT. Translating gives CSVEGAEHTDTQYF.

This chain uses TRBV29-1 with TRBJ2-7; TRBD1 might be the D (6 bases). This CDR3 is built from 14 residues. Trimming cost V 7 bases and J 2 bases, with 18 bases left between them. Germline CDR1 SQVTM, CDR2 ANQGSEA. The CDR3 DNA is TGCAGCGCCGGAAAACCGGGACAACCCTACGAGCAGTACTTC. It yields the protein CSAGKPGQPYEQYF.

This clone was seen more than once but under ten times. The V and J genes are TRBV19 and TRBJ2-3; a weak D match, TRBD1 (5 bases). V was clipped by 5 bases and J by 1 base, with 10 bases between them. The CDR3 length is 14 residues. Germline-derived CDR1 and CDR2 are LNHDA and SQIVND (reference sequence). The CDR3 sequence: CASSPGFRTDTQYF. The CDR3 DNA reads TGTGCCAGTAGTCCAGGGTTCCGCACAGATACGCAGTATTTT. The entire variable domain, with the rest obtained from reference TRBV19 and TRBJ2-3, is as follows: DGGITQSPKYLFRKEGQNVTLSCEQNLNHDAMYWYRQDPGQGLRLIYYSQIVNDFQKGDIAEGYSVSREKKESFPLTVTSAQKNPTAFYLCASSPGFRTDTQYFGPGTRLTVL.

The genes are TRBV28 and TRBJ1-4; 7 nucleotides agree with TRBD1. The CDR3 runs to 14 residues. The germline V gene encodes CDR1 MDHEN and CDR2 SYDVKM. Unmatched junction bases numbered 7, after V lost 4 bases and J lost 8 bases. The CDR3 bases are TGTGCCAGCAGTTCCGGGACAGTTGGAGAAAAACTGTTTTTT. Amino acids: CASSSGTVGEKLFF.

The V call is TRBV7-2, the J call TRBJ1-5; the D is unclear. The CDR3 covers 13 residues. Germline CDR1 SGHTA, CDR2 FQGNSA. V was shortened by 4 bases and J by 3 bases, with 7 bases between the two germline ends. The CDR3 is CASSSGINQPQHF. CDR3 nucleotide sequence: TGTGCCAGCAGCTCCGGGATCAATCAGCCCCAGCATTTT. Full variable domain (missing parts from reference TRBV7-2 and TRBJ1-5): GAGVSQSPSNKVTEKGKDVELRCDPISGHTALYWYRQSLGQGLEFLIYFQGNSAPDKSGLPSDRFSAERTGGSVSTLTIQRTQQEDSAVYLCASSSGINQPQHFGDGTRLSIL.

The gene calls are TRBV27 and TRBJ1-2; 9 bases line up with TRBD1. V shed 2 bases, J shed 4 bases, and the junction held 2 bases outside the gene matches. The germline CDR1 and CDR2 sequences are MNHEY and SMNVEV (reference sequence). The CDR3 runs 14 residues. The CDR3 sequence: CASSLGTGTYGYTF. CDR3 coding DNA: TGTGCCAGCAGTTTAGGGACAGGGACCTATGGCTACACCTTC.

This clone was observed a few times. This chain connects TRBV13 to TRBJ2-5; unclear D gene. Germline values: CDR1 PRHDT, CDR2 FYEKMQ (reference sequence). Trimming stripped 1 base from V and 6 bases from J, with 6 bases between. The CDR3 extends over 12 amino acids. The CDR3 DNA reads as TGTGCCAGCAGCTTAGCTAGGCAGACCCAGTACTTC. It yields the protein CASSLARQTQYF.